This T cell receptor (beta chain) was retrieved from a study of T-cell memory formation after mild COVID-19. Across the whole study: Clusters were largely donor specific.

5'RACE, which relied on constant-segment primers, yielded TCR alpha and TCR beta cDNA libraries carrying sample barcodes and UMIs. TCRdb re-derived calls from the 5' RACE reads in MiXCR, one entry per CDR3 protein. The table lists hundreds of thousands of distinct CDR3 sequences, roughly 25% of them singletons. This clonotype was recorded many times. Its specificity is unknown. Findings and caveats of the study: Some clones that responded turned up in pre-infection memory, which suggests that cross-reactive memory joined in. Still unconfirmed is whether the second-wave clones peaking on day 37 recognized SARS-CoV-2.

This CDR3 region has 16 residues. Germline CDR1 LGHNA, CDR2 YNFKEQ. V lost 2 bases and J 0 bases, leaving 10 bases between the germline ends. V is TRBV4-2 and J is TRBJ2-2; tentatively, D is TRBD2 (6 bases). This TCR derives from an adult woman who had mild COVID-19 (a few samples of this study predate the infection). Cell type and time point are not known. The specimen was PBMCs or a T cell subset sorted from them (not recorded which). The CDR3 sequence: CASSQSRGANTGELFF. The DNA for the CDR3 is TGTGCCAGCAGCCAATCGCGGGGCGCGAACACCGGGGAGCTGTTTTTT.